These 25 T cell receptor beta chains were all obtained from the same sample, sequenced in a study of CD8 T cells in ankylosing spondylitis. TCRdb reprocessed the 5' RACE reads via MiXCR and lists one record per CDR3 protein. The sample has 250,000 to 350,000 distinct CDR3 sequences, around 18% seen once; the top ten hold roughly 8%. The sample was blood, either unsorted or a sorted T cell fraction (not recorded which). These TCRs come from a male donor with ankylosing spondylitis or in good health (not recorded which).

This clonotype was detected only a few times. The chain recombines TRBV6-1 with TRBJ2-6, with 8 nucleotides matching TRBD1. The CDR3 runs to 16 residues. V was clipped by 6 bases and J by 2 bases; unmatched bases: 6. Germline values: CDR1 MNHNS, CDR2 SASEGT. As DNA, the CDR3 is TGTGCCAGCAGCCCATCGGACAGGGCTGGGGCCAACGTCCTGACTTTC. It codes for CASSPSDRAGANVLTF.

Only a few counts were recorded for this clonotype. The rearrangement uses TRBV7-3 and TRBJ2-7, with 11 nucleotides matching TRBD1. With V trimmed by 1 base and J by 3 bases, 2 bases remained unmatched. CDR1 is SGHTA, CDR2 FQGTGA, per germline. The CDR3 is made up of 15 amino acids. CDR3 sequence reads: CASSLRTGGVYEQYV. The CDR3 bases are TGTGCCAGCAGCTTAAGGACAGGGGGCGTCTACGAGCAGTACGTC.

The chain links TRBV19 to TRBJ2-3; no firm D call. The CDR3 contains 12 residues. Germline values: CDR1 LNHDA, CDR2 SQIVND (reference sequence). The V end lost 3 bases, the J end lost 5 bases, and 6 bases lay between the germline ends. The CDR3 spells CASSILGDTQYF. CDR3 DNA sequence: TGTGCCAGTAGTATTTTGGGAGATACGCAGTATTTT.

This clonotype occurred a few times. The chain links TRBV6-4 to TRBJ2-1; TRBD2 matches 9 bases. The CDR3 consists of 14 residues. After removal of 5 bases from V and 9 bases from J, the junction contained 8 bases not matched to a gene. From germline, CDR1 is MRHNA and CDR2 SNTAGT. The CDR3: CASSRREGKSEQFF. CDR3 in DNA: TGTGCCAGCAGTAGGCGGGAGGGGAAAAGTGAGCAGTTCTTC.

This clonotype was found many times. The CDR3 region is CASSQDGTSGSTDTQYF. The DNA of the CDR3 is TGCGCCAGCAGCCAAGATGGGACTAGCGGGAGCACAGATACGCAGTATTTT. The chain couples TRBV4-1 to TRBJ2-3; TRBD2 matches 12 bases. Germline loops: CDR1 MGHRA, CDR2 YSYEKL. The CDR3 extends over 17 amino acids. J gave up 0 bases and V 0 bases, and 1 base lay outside the gene matches.

The chain uses TRBV12-3 or TRBV12-4 and TRBJ2-1; no definite D call. This CDR3 contains 14 residues. The ends were cut back, 3 bases at V and 10 bases at J, with 16 bases in the middle. The CDR3 coding sequence is TGTGCCAGCAGTTTGGTGCGCGGAAAGGCCGAGCAGTTCTTC. It codes for CASSLVRGKAEQFF.

The chain combines TRBV12-3 or TRBV12-4 with TRBJ1-4; 7 bases are a match to TRBD1. Trimming at V came to 7 bases and at J to 5 bases, leaving 7 bases not matched to a gene. This CDR3 region has 14 residues. In DNA form, the CDR3 reads TGTGCCAGCAAACAGGGGTCATTAAATGAAAAACTGTTTTTT. It translates to CASKQGSLNEKLFF.

This clonotype showed up many times. The chain links TRBV6-1 to TRBJ2-2; 10 positions match TRBD2. Germline CDR1 MNHNS, CDR2 SASEGT. The V and J ends lost 8 bases and 3 bases, in that order; junction bases with no gene match: 6. The CDR3 spans 15 residues. The CDR3 DNA is TGTGCCAGCTCACCGGGACTAGCGTACACCGGGGAGCTGTTTTTT. This gives the protein CASSPGLAYTGELFF.

The chain joins TRBV5-1 to TRBJ1-1; D ambiguous. The CDR3 extends over 15 amino acids. Trimming took off 1 base at V and 2 bases at J, with 12 bases between the two ends. CDR1 and CDR2 (germline): SGHRS, YFSETQ. The CDR3 region is CASSLFDRDNTEAFF. The CDR3 DNA reads as TGCGCCAGCAGCTTGTTTGACCGTGATAACACTGAAGCTTTCTTT. Variable domain in full (rest from reference TRBV5-1 and TRBJ1-1): KAGVTQTPRYLIKTRGQQVTLSCSPISGHRSVSWYQQTPGQGLQFLFEYFSETQRNKGNFPGRFSGRQFSNSRSEMNVSTLELGDSALYLCASSLFDRDNTEAFFGQGTRLTVV.

This clonotype showed up just a few times. V and J are TRBV20-1 and TRBJ2-3, with no clear D. V dropped 0 bases and J dropped 10 bases, with 8 bases sitting between them. This CDR3 is built from 11 residues. CDR1 and CDR2 (germline): DFQATT, SNEGSKA (reference sequence). CDR3 sequence (DNA): TGCAGTGCTAGAGATACGCCGGCGCAGTATTTT. The encoded protein is CSARDTPAQYF.

There are a few counts of this clonotype. The V and J genes are TRBV5-1 and TRBJ2-5; D not certain. V lost 1 base and J lost 0, with 7 bases in between. The CDR3 is made up of 14 amino acids. Germline V CDR1 and CDR2: SGHRS, YFSETQ. In DNA, the CDR3 is TGCGCCAGCAGCTTGATCGCAGACCAAGAGACCCAGTACTTC. The encoded protein is CASSLIADQETQYF.

Worth noting for this clonotype: A much larger clonotype is one base distant, so this may be a read error. As the CDR3 is not closed by the conserved phenylalanine or tryptophan, this likely results from a read error. The chain links TRBV12-3 or TRBV12-4 to TRBJ1-2; 10 bases line up with TRBD1. The CDR3 consists of 15 residues. J was trimmed by 4 bases and V by 3 bases; bases with no gene match: 5. The CDR3 nucleotides read TGTGCCAGCAGTTTGGGGACAGGGGTGTCCTATGGCTACACCTTG. This encodes CASSLGTGVSYGYTL.

This clonotype was counted between two and nine times. This chain joins TRBV20-1 and TRBJ1-6, with TRBD1 matching over 11 bases. Germline-derived CDR1 and CDR2 are DFQATT and SNEGSKA (reference sequence). The CDR3 sequence is 16 residues long. The V and J ends lost 6 bases and 0 bases, in that order; junction bases with no gene match: 4. The CDR3 DNA reads as TGCAGTGCAGGCGGACAGGGGGCCTCCTATAATTCACCCCTCCACTTT. Protein: CSAGGQGASYNSPLHF.

The V call is TRBV7-2, the J call TRBJ1-2; TRBD1 matches 8 bases. J was trimmed by 5 bases and V by 5 bases; bases with no gene match: 13. CDR1 SGHTA and CDR2 FQGNSA come from the germline V gene. This CDR3 is 16 amino acids long. The CDR3: CASSPPGQVFDYGYTF. The CDR3, as DNA: TGTGCCAGCAGCCCTCCGGGACAGGTTTTTGATTATGGCTACACCTTC.

The chain couples TRBV12-3 or TRBV12-4 to TRBJ2-4; 7 positions match TRBD1. V gave up 5 bases and J gave up 7 bases; unmatched junction bases: 11. The CDR3 is made up of 15 amino acids. The CDR3 DNA reads as TGTGCCAGCAGTCTAGAGTCGGGACAGAAGAACATTCAGTACTTC. Its translation: CASSLESGQKNIQYF.

The chain uses TRBV12-3 or TRBV12-4 and TRBJ2-5, with 11 bases lining up with TRBD1. CDR3 size: 15 residues. The V and J ends lost 0 bases and 7 bases, in that order; junction bases with no gene match: 4. For the CDR3, the DNA is TGTGCCAGCAGTTTAGCTGGGACAGGGGGGCTGACCCAGTACTTC. Amino acid sequence: CASSLAGTGGLTQYF.

Only a few counts were recorded for this clonotype. The chain recombines TRBV12-3 or TRBV12-4 with TRBJ1-3, with 10 positions matching TRBD1. The CDR3 loop spans 13 amino acids. After removal of 8 bases from V and 7 bases from J, the junction contained 5 bases not matched to a gene. The CDR3 DNA reads as TGTGCCAGCGGGACAGGGGTCGGCAACACCATATATTTT. Translating it yields CASGTGVGNTIYF.

This rearrangement joins TRBV5-1 to TRBJ2-3; 9 nucleotides line up with TRBD2. Per the germline V gene, CDR1 is SGHRS and CDR2 is YFSETQ. The CDR3 runs to 17 residues. The V segment lost 6 bases and the J segment 1 base; nucleotides outside the gene matches: 12. The CDR3 sequence: CASTLGGGGAGTDTQYF. The CDR3 DNA sequence: TGCGCCAGCACCCTGGGAGGCGGGGGGGCTGGCACAGATACGCAGTATTTT.

This chain connects TRBV20-1 to TRBJ2-1, with 13 bases matching TRBD2. Trimming at V came to 0 bases and at J to 6 bases, leaving 2 bases not matched to a gene. Germline V lookup: CDR1 DFQATT, CDR2 SNEGSKA (reference sequence). This CDR3 is built from 15 residues. The CDR3 is CSARETSGRVNEQFF. In DNA form, the CDR3 reads TGCAGTGCTAGAGAAACTAGCGGGAGGGTCAATGAGCAGTTCTTC.

This clonotype was found a few times. V and J are TRBV6-5 and TRBJ2-3; the D is unclear. The CDR3 has 11 amino acids. Trimming cost V 4 bases and J 4 bases, with 3 bases left between them. The germline gives CDR1 MNHEY, CDR2 SVGAGI. The DNA for the CDR3 is TGTGCCAGCAGTTCGGCAGATACGCAGTATTTT. Residues: CASSSADTQYF.

This chain links TRBV11-2 with TRBJ2-1, with 11 bases identical to TRBD2. Germline V CDR1 and CDR2: SGHAT, FQNNGV. The CDR3 contains 16 residues. With V trimmed by 4 bases and J by 6 bases, 8 bases remained unmatched. CDR3 residues: CASSSLLAGALNEQFF. DNA for the CDR3: TGTGCCAGCAGCTCGTTACTAGCGGGAGCTCTCAATGAGCAGTTCTTC.

This clonotype was seen a handful of times. The rearrangement links TRBV5-1 to TRBJ2-3; possibly TRBD1 for D (5 bases). Germline lookup yields CDR1 SGHRS and CDR2 YFSETQ. Trimming took off 0 bases at V and 2 bases at J, with 10 bases between the two ends. The CDR3 runs to 15 residues. CDR3 DNA: TGCGCCAGCAGCTTGGTTTCCAGGGCCACAGATACGCAGTATTTT. Residues: CASSLVSRATDTQYF.

J is TRBJ2-5 and V is TRBV2; maybe TRBD1 (5 bases). Per the germline V gene, CDR1 is SNHLY and CDR2 is FYNNEI. The CDR3 covers 15 residues. V lost 5 bases and J 1 base, leaving 14 bases between the germline ends. The CDR3 sequence is CASSFFAGRQETQYF. The CDR3 region has the DNA TGTGCCAGCAGTTTCTTTGCAGGGCGCCAAGAGACCCAGTACTTC.

This clonotype showed up just a few times. The J gene is TRBJ1-4, the V gene TRBV12-3 or TRBV12-4, with TRBD1 identical over 7 bases. Germline trimming cut 6 bases from V and 8 bases from J; bases unmatched to any gene: 9. This CDR3 comprises 14 residues. This CDR3 is CASRRGGRGEKLFF. In nucleotides, the CDR3 is TGTGCCAGCAGAAGGGGGGGCAGGGGGGAAAAACTGTTTTTT.

The chain links TRBV28 to TRBJ1-2, with 9 positions matching TRBD1. The CDR3 contains 17 residues. Germline-derived CDR1 and CDR2 are MDHEN and SYDVKM. V dropped 0 bases and J dropped 2; count of bases not matched to a gene: 7. As DNA, the CDR3 is TGTGCCAGCAGTTTATGGGCCGGGACAGGGATAAACTATGGCTACACCTTC. Its translation: CASSLWAGTGINYGYTF.